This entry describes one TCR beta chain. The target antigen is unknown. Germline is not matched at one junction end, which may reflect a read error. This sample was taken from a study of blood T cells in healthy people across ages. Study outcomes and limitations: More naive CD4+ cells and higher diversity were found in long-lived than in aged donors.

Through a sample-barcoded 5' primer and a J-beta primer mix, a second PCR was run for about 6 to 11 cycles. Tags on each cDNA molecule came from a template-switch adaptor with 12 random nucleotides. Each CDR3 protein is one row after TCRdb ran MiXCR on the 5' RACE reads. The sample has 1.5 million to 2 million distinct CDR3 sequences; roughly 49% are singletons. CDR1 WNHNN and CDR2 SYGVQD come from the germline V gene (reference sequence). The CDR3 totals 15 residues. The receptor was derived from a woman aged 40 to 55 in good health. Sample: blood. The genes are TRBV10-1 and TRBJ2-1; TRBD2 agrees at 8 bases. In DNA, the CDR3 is TGCGCCAGCAGTGAATTAGCGGGGAACTACGATGAGCAGTTCTTC. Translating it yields CASSELAGNYDEQFF.